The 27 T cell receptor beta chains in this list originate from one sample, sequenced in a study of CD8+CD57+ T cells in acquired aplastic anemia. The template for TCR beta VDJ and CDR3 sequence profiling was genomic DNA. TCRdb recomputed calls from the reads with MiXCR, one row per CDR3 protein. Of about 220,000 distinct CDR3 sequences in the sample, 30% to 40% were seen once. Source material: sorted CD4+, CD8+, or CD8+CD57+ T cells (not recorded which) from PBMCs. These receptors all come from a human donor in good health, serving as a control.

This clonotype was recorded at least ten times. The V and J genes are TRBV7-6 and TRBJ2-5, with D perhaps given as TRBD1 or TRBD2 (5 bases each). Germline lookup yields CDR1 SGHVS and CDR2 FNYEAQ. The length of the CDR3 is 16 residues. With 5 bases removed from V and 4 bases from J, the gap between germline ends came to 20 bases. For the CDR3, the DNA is TGTGCCAGCAGCACCCAAAAGGTGGGGGTTCGAGAGACCCAGTACTTC. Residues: CASSTQKVGVRETQYF.

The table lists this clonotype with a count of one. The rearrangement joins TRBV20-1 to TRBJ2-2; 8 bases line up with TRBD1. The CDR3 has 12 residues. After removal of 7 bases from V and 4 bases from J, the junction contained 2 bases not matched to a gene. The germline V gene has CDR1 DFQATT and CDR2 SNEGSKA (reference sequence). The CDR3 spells CSGQGPTGELFF. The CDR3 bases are TGCAGTGGACAGGGGCCCACCGGGGAGCTGTTTTTT.

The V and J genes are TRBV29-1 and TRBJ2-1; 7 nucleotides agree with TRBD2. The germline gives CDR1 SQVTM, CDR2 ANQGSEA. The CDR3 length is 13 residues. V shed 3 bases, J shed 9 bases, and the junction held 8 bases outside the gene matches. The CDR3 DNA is TGCAGCGTTGAGGGCGGGAGAGAGATTGAGCAGTTCTTC. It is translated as CSVEGGREIEQFF.

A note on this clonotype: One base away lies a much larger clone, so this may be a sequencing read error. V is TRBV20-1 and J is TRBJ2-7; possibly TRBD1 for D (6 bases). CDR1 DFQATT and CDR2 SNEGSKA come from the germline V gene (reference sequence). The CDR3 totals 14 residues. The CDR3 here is CSAKRLGQNYEQHF. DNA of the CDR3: TGCAGTGCTAAACGACTCGGACAGAACTACGAGCAGCACTTC.

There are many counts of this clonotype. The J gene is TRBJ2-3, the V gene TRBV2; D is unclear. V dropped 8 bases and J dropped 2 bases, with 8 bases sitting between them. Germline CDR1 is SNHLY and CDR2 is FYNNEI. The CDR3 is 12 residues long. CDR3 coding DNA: TGTGCCAGCGGGGTACACACAGATACGCAGTATTTT. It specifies CASGVHTDTQYF.

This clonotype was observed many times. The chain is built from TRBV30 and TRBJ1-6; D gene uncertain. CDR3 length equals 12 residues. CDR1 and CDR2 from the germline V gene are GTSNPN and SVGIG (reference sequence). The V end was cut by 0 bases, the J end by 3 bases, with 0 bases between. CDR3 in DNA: TGTGCCTGGAGTGTCTATAATTCACCCCTCCACTTT. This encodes CAWSVYNSPLHF.

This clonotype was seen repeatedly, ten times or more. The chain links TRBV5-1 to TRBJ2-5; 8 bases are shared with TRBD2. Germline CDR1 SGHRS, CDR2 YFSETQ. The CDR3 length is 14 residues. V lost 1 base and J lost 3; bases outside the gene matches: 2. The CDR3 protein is CASSLTAGEETQYF. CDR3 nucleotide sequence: TGCGCCAGCAGCTTGACAGCGGGGGAAGAGACCCAGTACTTC.

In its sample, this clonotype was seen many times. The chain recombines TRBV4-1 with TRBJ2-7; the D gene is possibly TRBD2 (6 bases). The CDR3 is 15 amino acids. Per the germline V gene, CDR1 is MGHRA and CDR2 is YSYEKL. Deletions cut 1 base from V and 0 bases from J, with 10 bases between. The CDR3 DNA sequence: TGCGCCAGCAGCCAAGTGGTCGGGAGCTCCTACGAGCAGTACTTC. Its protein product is CASSQVVGSSYEQYF.

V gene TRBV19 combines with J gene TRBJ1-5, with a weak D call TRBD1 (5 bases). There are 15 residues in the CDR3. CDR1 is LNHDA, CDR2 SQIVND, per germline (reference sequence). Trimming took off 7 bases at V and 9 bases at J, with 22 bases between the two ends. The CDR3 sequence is CASKSDRLSSRPQHF. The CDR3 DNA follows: TGTGCCAGTAAATCTGACAGACTTAGCAGTCGGCCCCAGCATTTT. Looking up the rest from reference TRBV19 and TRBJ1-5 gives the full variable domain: DGGITQSPKYLFRKEGQNVTLSCEQNLNHDAMYWYRQDPGQGLRLIYYSQIVNDFQKGDIAEGYSVSREKKESFPLTVTSAQKNPTAFYLCASKSDRLSSRPQHFGDGTRLSIL.

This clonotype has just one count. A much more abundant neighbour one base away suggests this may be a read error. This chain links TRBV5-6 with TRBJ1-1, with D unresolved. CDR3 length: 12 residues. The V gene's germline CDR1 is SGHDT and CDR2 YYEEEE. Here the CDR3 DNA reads TGTGCCAGCAGTCGGAGATACACTGAAGTTTTCTTT. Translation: CASSRRYTEVFF.

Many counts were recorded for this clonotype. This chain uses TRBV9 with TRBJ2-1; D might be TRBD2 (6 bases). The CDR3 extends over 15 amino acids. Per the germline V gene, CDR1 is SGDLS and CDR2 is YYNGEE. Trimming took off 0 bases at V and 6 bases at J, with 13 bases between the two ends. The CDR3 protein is CASSVVGGLGNEQFF. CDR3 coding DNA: TGTGCCAGCAGCGTAGTAGGAGGGCTGGGCAATGAGCAGTTCTTC.

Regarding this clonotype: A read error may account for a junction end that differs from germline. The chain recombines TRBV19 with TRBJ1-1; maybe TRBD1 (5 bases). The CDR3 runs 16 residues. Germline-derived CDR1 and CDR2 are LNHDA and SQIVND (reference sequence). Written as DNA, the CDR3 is TGTGCCAATAGTAGACTTCAGGGTGAGGGCAACACTGAAGCTTTCTTT. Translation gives CANSRLQGEGNTEAFF. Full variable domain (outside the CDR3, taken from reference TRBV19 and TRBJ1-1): DGGITQSPKYLFRKEGQNVTLSCEQNLNHDAMYWYRQDPGQGLRLIYYSQIVNDFQKGDIAEGYSVSREKKESFPLTVTSAQKNPTAFYLCANSRLQGEGNTEAFFGQGTRLTVV.

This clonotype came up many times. The CDR3 spells CASSLAVTGAPAFF. DNA for the CDR3: TGTGCCAGCAGCTTAGCGGTGACAGGGGCCCCAGCTTTCTTT. The rearrangement joins TRBV7-2 to TRBJ1-1; 8 nucleotides match TRBD1. The junction had 7 bases not matched to a gene; V was cut back by 0 bases and J by 10 bases. The CDR3 is 14 amino acids. Looked up from germline, CDR1 is SGHTA and CDR2 is FQGNSA.

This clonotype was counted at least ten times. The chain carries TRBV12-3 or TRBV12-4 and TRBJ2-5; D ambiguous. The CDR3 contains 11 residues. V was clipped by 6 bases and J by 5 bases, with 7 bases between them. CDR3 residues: CASRVGETQYF. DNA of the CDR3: TGTGCCAGCAGGGTCGGGGAGACCCAGTACTTC.

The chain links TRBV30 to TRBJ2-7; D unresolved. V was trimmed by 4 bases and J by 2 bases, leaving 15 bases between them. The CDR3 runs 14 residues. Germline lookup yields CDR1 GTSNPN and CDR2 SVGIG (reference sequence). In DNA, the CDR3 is TGTGCCTGGAAGCCCTTAACAAATACCTACGAGCAGTACTTC. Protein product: CAWKPLTNTYEQYF.

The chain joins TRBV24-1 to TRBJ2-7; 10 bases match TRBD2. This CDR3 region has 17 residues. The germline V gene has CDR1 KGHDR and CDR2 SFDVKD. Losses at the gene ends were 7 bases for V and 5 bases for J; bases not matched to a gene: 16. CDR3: CATSDGRTSGYSNEQYF. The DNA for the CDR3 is TGTGCCACCAGCGACGGCAGGACTAGCGGATATTCCAACGAGCAGTACTTC.

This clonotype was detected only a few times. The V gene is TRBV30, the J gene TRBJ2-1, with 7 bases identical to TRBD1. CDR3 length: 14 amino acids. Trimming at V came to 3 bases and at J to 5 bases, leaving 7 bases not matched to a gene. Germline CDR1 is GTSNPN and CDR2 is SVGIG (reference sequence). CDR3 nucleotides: TGTGCCTGGAGCTGGTCTAGGGGGCACAATGAGCAGTTCTTC. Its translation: CAWSWSRGHNEQFF.

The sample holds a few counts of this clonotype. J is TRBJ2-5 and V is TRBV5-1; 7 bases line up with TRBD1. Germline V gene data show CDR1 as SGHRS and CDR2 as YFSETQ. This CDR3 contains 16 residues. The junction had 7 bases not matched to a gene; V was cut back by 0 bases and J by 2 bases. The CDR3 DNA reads TGCGCCAGCAGCTTGGCCGACAGGGTTGGACAAGAGACCCAGTACTTC. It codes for CASSLADRVGQETQYF.

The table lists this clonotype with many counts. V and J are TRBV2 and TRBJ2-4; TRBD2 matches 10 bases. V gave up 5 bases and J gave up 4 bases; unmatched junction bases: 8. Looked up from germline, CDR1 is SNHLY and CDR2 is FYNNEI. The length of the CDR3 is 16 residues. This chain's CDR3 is CASSSEREGPKNIQYF. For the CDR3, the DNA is TGTGCCAGCAGTTCAGAGCGGGAGGGCCCGAAAAACATTCAGTACTTC.

CDR3 sequence: CATSRLAGATLGEQYF. CDR3 sequence (DNA): TGTGCCACCAGTCGGCTAGCGGGAGCGACTCTTGGCGAGCAGTACTTC. This chain uses TRBV24-1 with TRBJ2-7, with 10 bases identical to TRBD2. Germline values: CDR1 KGHDR, CDR2 SFDVKD. The V segment lost 6 bases and the J segment 6 bases; nucleotides outside the gene matches: 13. This CDR3 has 16 amino acids.

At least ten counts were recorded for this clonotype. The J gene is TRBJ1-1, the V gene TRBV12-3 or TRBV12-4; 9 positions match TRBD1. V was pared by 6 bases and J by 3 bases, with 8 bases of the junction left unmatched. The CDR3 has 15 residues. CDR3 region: CASRRQGVYDTEAFF. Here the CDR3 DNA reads TGTGCCAGCAGGAGACAGGGGGTTTATGACACTGAAGCTTTCTTT.

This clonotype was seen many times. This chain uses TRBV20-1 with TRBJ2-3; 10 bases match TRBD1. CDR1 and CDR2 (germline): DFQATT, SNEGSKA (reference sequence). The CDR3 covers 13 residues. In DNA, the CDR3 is TGCGGACAGACCGGGACAGGGGCAGATACGCAGTATTTT. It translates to CGQTGTGADTQYF.

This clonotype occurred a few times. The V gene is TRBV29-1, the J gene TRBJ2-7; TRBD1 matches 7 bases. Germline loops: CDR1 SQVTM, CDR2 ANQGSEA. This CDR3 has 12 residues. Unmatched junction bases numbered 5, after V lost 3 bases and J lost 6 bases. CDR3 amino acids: CSVEAGGFEQYF. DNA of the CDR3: TGCAGCGTTGAGGCAGGGGGATTCGAGCAGTACTTC.

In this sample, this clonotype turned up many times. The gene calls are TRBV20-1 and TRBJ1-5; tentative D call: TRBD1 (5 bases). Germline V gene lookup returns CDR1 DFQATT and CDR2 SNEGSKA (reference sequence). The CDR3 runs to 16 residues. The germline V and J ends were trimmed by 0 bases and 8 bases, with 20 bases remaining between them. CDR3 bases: TGCAGTGCTAGAGATCTGGGTCAGAGCCCGGGGGAGCCCCAGCATTTT. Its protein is CSARDLGQSPGEPQHF.

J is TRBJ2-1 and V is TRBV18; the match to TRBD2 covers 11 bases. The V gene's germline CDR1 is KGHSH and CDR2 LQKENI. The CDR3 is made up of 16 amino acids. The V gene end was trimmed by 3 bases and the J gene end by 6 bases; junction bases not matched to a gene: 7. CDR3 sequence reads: CASSPYTSGSSNEQFF. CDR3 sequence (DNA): TGTGCCAGCTCACCCTATACTAGCGGGAGTAGCAATGAGCAGTTCTTC.

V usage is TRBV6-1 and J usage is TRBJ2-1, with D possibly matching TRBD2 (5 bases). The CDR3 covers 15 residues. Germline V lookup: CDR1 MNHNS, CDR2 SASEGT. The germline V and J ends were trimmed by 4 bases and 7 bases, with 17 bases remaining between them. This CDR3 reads CASSGPSPGGNEQFF. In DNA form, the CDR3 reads TGTGCCAGCAGTGGACCTTCCCCAGGCGGGAATGAGCAGTTCTTC.

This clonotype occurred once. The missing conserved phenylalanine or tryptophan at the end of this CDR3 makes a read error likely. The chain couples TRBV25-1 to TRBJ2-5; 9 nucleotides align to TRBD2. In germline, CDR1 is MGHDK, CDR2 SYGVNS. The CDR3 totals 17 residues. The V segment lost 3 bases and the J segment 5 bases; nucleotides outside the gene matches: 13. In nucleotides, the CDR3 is TGTGCCAGCAGTGAGTCCGGGCGGGAGGGAATCGAGGAGACCCAGTACCTC. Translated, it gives CASSESGREGIEETQYL.